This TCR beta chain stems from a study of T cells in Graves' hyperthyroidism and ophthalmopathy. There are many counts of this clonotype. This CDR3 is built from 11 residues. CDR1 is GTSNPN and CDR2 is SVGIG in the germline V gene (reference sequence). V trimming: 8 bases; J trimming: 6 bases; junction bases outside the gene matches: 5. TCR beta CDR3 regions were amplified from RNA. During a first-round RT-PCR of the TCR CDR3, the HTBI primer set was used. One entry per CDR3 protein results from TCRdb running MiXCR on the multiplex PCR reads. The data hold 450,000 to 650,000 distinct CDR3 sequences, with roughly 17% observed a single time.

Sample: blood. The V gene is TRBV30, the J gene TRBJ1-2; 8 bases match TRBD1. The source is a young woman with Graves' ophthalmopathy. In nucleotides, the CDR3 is TGTGCCCAGACAGGGGATGATGGCTACACCTTC. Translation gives CAQTGDDGYTF.